The sequence of this TCR beta chain was determined in a study of blood T cell repertoires in COVID-19 (dated by TCRdb to 2020 to 2021). General notes on the study: Samples covering the acute and convalescent phases of COVID-19 were provided by collaborators in the United States, Italy and Spain. Where available, HLA class I and class II types were taken from metadata supplied by the sample provider and were not determined by assay-based typing. Samples came from the ongoing ImmuneRACE study (first 160 participants) plus 1,254 subjects from 6 global collaborators. Sample metadata almost always included a de-identified subject ID, COVID-19 status, age in years and sex. The material from the prospective study consisted of cDNA or gDNA derived from T cells, B-cell-depleted T cells, or PBMCs. The repertoires were released in a freely available public database meant as a resource for research on the immune response to SARS-CoV-2. The dataset comprised deeply sampled blood TCRbeta repertoires from subjects exposed to, actively infected with, or recovered from COVID-19.

Broad study findings and their caveats: How much clinical and demographic metadata was included differed by source and by participant, and the metadata was provided uncurated.

This clone is a singleton in its sample. The antigen this receptor binds is unknown. Base qualities are not recorded, but no much larger clone differs from it by a single base. TCRbeta CDR3 regions were amplified from genomic DNA by means of the immunoSEQ Assay, a bias-controlled multiplex PCR. On the study's bioinformatics: The number of nucleated cells in each sample was estimated by amplification of reference gene primers within the assay. To quantify the absolute abundance of each unique TCRbeta CDR3 rearrangement, sequence reads were collapsed and filtered. For each sample, productive Simpson clonality was calculated by taking the square root of Simpson's diversity index across productive rearrangements. Held by TCRdb, this immuneACCESS table contains in-frame sequences only and omits some clones. Under half of the omission traces to an unresolved V gene where checked; the cause of the rest is unknown. V and J calls and clone size are given by that table; D and trimming were obtained from the DNA. The sample table lists 70,000 to 95,000 clones, approximately 75% of them with a count of one. The ten top clones hold approximately 13% of the sample.

Looking up the germline V gene (reference sequence) yields CDR1 MNHEY and CDR2 SMNVEV. Unmatched junction bases come to 5, with V trimmed by 6 bases and J by 5 bases. From cysteine to phenylalanine, the CDR3 is 14 amino acids long. Only the CDR3 region is kept as DNA, spanning 42 bases read in frame from base 1. Each collaborating institution followed its own protocols to collect whole blood in K2EDTA tubes. For TCRbeta analysis, collaborators shipped samples in one of three forms: frozen whole blood, isolated PBMCs, or DNA extracted from either of those sample types. Rearrangement joined TRBV27 to TRBJ2-3; the junction holds 10 bases that match TRBD1. Specimen: peripheral blood. This clonotype was obtained from a human donor in a cohort sampled during active COVID-19. The CDR3 sequence is CASRPDRGQDTQYF. The nucleotide sequence is given as TGTGCCAGCAGACCAGACAGGGGGCAAGATACGCAGTATTTT.